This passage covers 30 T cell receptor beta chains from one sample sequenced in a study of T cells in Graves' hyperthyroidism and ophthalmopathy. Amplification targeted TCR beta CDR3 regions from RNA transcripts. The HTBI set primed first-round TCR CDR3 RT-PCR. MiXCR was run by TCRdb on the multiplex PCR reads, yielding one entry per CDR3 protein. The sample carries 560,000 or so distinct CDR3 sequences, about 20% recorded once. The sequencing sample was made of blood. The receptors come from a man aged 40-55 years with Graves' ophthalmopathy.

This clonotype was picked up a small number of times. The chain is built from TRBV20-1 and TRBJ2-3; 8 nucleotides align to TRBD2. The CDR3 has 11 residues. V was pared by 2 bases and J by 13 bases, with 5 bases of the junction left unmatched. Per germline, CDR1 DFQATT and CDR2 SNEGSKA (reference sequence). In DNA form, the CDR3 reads TGCAGTGCTAGATTATCGGGAGGGGAGTATTTT. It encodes CSARLSGGEYF.

The CDR3 nucleotides are TGTGCCACCAGCCTTCCACGGGCGGAGCTGGGGTACGAGCAGTACTTC. It encodes CATSLPRAELGYEQYF. The chain is built from TRBV15 and TRBJ2-7; D unresolved. CDR3 length: 16 residues. CDR1 LNHNV and CDR2 YYDKDF come from the germline V gene (reference sequence). V lost 5 bases to trimming and J lost 4 bases, with 21 bases between them.

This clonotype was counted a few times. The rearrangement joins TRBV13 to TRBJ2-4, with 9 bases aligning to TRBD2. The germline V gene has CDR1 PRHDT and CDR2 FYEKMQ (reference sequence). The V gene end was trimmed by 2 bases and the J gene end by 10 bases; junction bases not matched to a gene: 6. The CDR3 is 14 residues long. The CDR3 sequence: CASSLIDSGGIQYF. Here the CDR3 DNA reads TGTGCCAGCAGCTTAATCGATAGCGGGGGTATTCAGTACTTC.

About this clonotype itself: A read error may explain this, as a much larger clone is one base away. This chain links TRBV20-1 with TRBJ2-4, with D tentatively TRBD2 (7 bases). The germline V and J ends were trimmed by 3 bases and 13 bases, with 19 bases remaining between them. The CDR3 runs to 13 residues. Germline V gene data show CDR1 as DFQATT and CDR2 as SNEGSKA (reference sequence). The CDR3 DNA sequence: TGCAGTGCTAGTGAGGGGGGGCACAATGAGCAGTACTTC. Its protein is CSASEGGHNEQYF.

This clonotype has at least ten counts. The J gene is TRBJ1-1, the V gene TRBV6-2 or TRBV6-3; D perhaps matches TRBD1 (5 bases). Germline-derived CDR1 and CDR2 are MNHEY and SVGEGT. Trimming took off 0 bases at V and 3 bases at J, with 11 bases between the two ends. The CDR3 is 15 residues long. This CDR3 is CASSYSAGRHTEAFF. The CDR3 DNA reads TGTGCCAGCAGTTACTCGGCGGGGCGACACACTGAAGCTTTCTTT.

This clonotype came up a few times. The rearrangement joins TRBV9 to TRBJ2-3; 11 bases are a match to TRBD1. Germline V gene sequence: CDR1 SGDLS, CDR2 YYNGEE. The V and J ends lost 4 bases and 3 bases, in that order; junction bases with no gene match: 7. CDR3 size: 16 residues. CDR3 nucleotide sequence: TGTGCCAGCAGCCCCAGGACAGGGGGCCAAACAGATACGCAGTATTTT. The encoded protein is CASSPRTGGQTDTQYF.

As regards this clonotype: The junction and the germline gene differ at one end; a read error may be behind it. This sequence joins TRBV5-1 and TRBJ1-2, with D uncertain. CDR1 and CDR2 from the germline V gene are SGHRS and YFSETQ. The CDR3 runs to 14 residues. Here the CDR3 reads CASSLNSPNYGCTF. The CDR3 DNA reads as TGCGCCAGCAGCTTGAATAGCCCTAACTATGGCTGCACCTTC. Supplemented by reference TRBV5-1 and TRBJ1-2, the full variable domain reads KAGVTQTPRYLIKTRGQQVTLSCSPISGHRSVSWYQQTPGQGLQFLFEYFSETQRNKGNFPGRFSGRQFSNSRSEMNVSTLELGDSALYLCASSLNSPNYGCTFGSGTRLTVV.

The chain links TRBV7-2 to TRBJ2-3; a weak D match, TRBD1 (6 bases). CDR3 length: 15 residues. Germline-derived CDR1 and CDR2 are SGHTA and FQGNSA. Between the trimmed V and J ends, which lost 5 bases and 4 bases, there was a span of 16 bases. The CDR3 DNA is TGTGCCAGCAGCCCGAGACAGGTTCCCCCAGATACGCAGTATTTT. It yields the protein CASSPRQVPPDTQYF. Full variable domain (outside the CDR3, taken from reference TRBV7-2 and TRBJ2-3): GAGVSQSPSNKVTEKGKDVELRCDPISGHTALYWYRQSLGQGLEFLIYFQGNSAPDKSGLPSDRFSAERTGGSVSTLTIQRTQQEDSAVYLCASSPRQVPPDTQYFGPGTRLTVL.

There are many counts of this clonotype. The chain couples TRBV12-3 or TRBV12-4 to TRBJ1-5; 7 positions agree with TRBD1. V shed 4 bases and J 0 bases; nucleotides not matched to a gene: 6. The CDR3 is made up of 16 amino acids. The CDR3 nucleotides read TGTGCCAGCAGTTCCCAGGGGGTTAATAGCAATCAGCCCCAGCATTTT. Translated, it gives CASSSQGVNSNQPQHF.

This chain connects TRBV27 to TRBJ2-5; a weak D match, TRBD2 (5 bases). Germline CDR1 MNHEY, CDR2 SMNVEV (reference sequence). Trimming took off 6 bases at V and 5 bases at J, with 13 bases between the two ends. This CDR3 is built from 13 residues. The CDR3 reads CASSPLVEETQYF. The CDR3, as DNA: TGTGCCAGCAGCCCACTAGTGGAGGAGACCCAGTACTTC.

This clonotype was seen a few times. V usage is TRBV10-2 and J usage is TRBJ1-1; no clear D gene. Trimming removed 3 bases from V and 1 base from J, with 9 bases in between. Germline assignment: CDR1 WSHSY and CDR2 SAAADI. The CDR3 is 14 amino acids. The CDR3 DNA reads TGCGCCAGCAGTGATAAGGGCAAGAACACTGAAGCTTTCTTT. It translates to CASSDKGKNTEAFF.

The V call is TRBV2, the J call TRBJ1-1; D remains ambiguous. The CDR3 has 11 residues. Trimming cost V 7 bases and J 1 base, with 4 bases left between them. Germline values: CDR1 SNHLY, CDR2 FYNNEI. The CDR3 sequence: CASNRNTEAFF. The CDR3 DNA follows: TGTGCCAGCAATAGGAACACTGAAGCTTTCTTT. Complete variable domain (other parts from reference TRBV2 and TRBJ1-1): EPEVTQTPSHQVTQMGQEVILRCVPISNHLYFYWYRQILGQKVEFLVSFYNNEISEKSEIFDDQFSVERPDGSNFTLKIRSTKLEDSAMYFCASNRNTEAFFGQGTRLTVV.

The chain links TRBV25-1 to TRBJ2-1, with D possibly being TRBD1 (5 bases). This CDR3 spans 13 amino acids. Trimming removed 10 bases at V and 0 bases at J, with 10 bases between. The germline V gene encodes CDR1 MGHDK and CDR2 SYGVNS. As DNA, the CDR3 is TGTGCCACCAGGGCAAGCTCCTACAATGAGCAGTTCTTC. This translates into CATRASSYNEQFF.

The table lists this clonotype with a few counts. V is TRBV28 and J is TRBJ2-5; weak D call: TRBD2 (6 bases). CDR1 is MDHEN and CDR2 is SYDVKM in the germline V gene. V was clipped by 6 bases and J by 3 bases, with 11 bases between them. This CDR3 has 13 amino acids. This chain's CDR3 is CASRSRGKETQYF. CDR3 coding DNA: TGTGCCAGCAGATCCCGGGGGAAAGAGACCCAGTACTTC.

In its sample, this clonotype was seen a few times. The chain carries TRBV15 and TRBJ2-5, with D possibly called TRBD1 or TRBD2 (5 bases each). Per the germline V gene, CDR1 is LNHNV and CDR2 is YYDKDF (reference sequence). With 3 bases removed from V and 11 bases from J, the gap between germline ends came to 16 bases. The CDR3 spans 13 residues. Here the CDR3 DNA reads TGTGCCACCAGCAGCGACGGGACCTTCTTACAGTACTTC. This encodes CATSSDGTFLQYF.

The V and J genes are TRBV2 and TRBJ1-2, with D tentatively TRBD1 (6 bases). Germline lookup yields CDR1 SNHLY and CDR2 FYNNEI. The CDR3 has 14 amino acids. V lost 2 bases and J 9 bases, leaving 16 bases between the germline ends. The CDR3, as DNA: TGTGCCAGCAGTGAACATACAGGGTCCGATCGCTACACCTTC. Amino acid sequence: CASSEHTGSDRYTF.

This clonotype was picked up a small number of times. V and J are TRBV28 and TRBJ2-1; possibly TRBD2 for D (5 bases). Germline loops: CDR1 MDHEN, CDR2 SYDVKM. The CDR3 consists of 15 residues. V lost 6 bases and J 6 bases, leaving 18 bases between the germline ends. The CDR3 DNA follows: TGTGCCAGCAGCAAGCGGCCTAAGTCAATCAATGAGCAGTTCTTC. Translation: CASSKRPKSINEQFF.

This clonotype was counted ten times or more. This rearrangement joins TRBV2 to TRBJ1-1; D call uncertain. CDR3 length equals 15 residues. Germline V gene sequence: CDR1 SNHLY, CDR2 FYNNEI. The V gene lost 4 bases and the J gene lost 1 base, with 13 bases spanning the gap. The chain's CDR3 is CASSGAARKNTEAFF. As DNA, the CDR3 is TGTGCCAGCAGTGGTGCCGCCCGTAAGAACACTGAAGCTTTCTTT.

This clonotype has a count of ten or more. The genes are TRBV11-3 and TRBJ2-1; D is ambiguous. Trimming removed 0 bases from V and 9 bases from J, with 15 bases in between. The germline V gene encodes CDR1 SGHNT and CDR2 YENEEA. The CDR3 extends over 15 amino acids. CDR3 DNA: TGTGCCAGCAGCTTAGATCCCAATAACCGCGGTGAGCAGTTCTTC. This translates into CASSLDPNNRGEQFF.

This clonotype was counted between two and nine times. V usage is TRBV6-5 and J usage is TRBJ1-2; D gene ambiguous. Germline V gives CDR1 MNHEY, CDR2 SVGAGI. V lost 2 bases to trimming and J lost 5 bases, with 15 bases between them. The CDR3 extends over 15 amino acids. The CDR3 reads CASSYAPVGWYGYTF. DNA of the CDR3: TGTGCCAGCAGTTACGCCCCCGTGGGGTGGTATGGCTACACCTTC.

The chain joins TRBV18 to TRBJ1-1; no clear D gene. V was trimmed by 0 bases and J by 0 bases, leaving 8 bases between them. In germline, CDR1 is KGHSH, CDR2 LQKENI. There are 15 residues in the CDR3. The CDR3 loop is CASSPPGVLNTEAFF. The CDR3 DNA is TGTGCCAGCTCACCACCCGGGGTGCTGAACACTGAAGCTTTCTTT.

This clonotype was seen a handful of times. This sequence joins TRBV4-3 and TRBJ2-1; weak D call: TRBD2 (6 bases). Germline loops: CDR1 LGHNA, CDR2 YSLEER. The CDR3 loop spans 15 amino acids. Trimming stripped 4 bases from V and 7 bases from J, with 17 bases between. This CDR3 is CASSPLKEGRNEQFF. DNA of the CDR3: TGCGCCAGCAGCCCCCTAAAGGAGGGCCGTAATGAGCAGTTCTTC.

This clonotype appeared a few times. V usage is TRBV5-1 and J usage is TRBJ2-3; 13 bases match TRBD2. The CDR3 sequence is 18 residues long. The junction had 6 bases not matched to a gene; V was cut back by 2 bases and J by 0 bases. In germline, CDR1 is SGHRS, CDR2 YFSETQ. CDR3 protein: CASSFGLAGATSTDTQYF. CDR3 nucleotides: TGCGCCAGCAGCTTTGGACTAGCGGGGGCAACTAGCACAGATACGCAGTATTTT.

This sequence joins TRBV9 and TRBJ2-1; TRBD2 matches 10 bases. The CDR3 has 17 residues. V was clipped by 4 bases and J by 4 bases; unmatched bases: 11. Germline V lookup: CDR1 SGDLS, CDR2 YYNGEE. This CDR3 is CASSPRAGGPQYNEQFF. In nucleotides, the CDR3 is TGTGCCAGCAGCCCTCGAGCGGGAGGGCCGCAATACAATGAGCAGTTCTTC.

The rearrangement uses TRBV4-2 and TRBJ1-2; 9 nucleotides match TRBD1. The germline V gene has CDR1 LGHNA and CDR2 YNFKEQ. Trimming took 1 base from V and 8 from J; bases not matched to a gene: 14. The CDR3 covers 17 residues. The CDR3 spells CASSQAATSGQGVGYTF. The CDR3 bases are TGTGCCAGCAGCCAAGCCGCCACATCGGGACAGGGCGTCGGCTACACCTTC.

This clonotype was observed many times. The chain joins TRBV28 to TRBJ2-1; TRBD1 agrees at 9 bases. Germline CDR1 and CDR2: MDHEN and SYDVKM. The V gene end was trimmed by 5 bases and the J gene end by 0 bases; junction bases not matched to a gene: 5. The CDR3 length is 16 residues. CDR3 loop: CASSQPTGGSYNEQFF. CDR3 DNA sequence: TGTGCCAGCAGTCAACCGACAGGGGGCTCCTACAATGAGCAGTTCTTC.

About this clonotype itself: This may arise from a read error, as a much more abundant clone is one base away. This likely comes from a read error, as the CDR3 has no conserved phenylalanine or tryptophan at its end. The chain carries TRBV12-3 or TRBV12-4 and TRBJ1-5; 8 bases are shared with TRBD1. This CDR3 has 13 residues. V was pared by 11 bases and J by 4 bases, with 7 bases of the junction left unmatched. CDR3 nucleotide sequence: TGTGCCTCCAACACAGGGGGGAATCAGCCCCAGCATCTT. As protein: CASNTGGNQPQHL.

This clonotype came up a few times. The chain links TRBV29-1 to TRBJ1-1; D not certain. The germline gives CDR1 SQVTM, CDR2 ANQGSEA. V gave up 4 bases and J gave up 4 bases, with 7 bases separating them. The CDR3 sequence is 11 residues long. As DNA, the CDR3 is TGCAGCGTTGTCGGGTTCACTGAAGCTTTCTTT. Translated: CSVVGFTEAFF.

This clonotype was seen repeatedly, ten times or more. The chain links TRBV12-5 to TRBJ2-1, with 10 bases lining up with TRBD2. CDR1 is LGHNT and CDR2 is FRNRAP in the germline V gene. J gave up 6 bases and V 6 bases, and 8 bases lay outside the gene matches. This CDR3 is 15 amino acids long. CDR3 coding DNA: TGTGCTAGTGGGGCTAGCGGGAGTATCGGCAATGAGCAGTTCTTC. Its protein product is CASGASGSIGNEQFF.

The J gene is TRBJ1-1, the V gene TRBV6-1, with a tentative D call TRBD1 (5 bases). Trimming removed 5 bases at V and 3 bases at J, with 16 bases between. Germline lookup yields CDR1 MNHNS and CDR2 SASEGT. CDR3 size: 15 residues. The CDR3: CASSWGGGRDTEAFF. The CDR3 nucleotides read TGTGCCAGCAGTTGGGGCGGCGGGAGGGACACTGAAGCTTTCTTT.